These 5 T cell receptor beta chains were sequenced from one sample in a study of T cells in Graves' hyperthyroidism and ophthalmopathy. Template material for amplifying TCR beta CDR3 regions consisted of RNA transcripts. Carried out on the TCR CDR3, a first-round RT-PCR used the HTBI primer set. TCRdb independently ran MiXCR on the multiplex PCR reads; one entry per CDR3 protein. This sample carries nearly 600,000 distinct CDR3 sequences, 12% to 15% of them seen once, and the ten largest clones take less than 9%. Source material: blood. The receptors come from a woman aged 18-29 years with Graves' ophthalmopathy.

This clonotype was counted at least ten times. The V and J genes are TRBV20-1 and TRBJ1-6; TRBD1 matches at 7 bases. Germline trimming cut 0 bases from V and 6 bases from J; bases unmatched to any gene: 8. Germline V gene data show CDR1 as DFQATT and CDR2 as SNEGSKA (reference sequence). This CDR3 region has 16 residues. CDR3 nucleotides: TGCAGTGCTAGAGATTGGCAGGGGGTCGGTAATTCACCCCTCCACTTT. This encodes CSARDWQGVGNSPLHF.

The table lists this clonotype with a few counts. The chain employs TRBV7-9 and TRBJ2-2; the match to TRBD2 covers 9 bases. V shed 6 bases and J 6 bases; nucleotides not matched to a gene: 8. This CDR3 has 15 residues. The germline V gene encodes CDR1 SEHNR and CDR2 FQNEAQ (reference sequence). The CDR3 coding sequence is TGTGCCAGCAGGTATAGCGGGAGTTATCCCGGGGAGCTGTTTTTT. It is translated as CASRYSGSYPGELFF.

This clonotype was detected many times. This rearrangement joins TRBV30 to TRBJ1-1; D gene uncertain. This CDR3 spans 13 amino acids. Trimming took 5 bases from V and 1 from J, leaving 11 bases between them. The germline V gene encodes CDR1 GTSNPN and CDR2 SVGIG (reference sequence). The CDR3 bases are TGTGCCTGGTCGGACTGGGGGAACACTGAAGCTTTCTTT. It yields the protein CAWSDWGNTEAFF.

This clonotype showed up many times. The V and J genes are TRBV11-1 and TRBJ2-1, with 7 bases fitting TRBD1. The CDR3 has 14 amino acids. V shed 1 base, J shed 8 bases, and the junction held 5 bases outside the gene matches. Germline CDR1 is SGHAT and CDR2 is FQDESV (reference sequence). In DNA form, the CDR3 reads TGTGCCAGCAGCTTAGTTAGGGGGCGCGATGAGCAGTTCTTC. As protein: CASSLVRGRDEQFF.

This clonotype was detected many times. The V gene is TRBV3-1, the J gene TRBJ1-1; TRBD1 aligns across 9 bases. This CDR3 has 16 amino acids. The junction had 10 bases not matched to a gene; V was cut back by 3 bases and J by 5 bases. CDR1 and CDR2 from the germline V gene are LGHDT and YNNKEL (reference sequence). The CDR3 DNA is TGTGCCAGCAGCCAGGGTCTCGGGACAGGGTGGACTGAAGCTTTCTTT. Protein: CASSQGLGTGWTEAFF.